Sequencing of this T cell receptor beta chain was carried out in a study of T cells in Graves' hyperthyroidism and ophthalmopathy. Looking at the study overall: Peripheral blood sampling occurred at initial diagnosis, before any treatment. Study conclusions and caveats: Among thyroid clonotypes expanded above 0.001, most also appeared in blood. Prediction of ophthalmopathy progression came a median around 7.1 months pre-onset.

RNA transcripts were the template for amplifying TCR beta CDR3 regions. HTBI primers drove first-round RT-PCR of the TCR CDR3. TCRdb fed the multiplex PCR reads into MiXCR, producing one record per CDR3 protein. The repertoire holds about 600,000 distinct CDR3 sequences, with 14% as singletons. More than 9.5 ml fresh peripheral blood yielded the PBMCs. V trimming: 1 base; J trimming: 3 bases; junction bases outside the gene matches: 7. The CDR3 totals 18 residues. In germline, CDR1 is MDHEN, CDR2 SYDVKM. The table lists this clonotype with many counts. Its target is unknown. The clonotype was recovered from a woman under 30 with Graves' ophthalmopathy. The source material was blood. V gene TRBV28 combines with J gene TRBJ2-1, with TRBD2 matching over 12 bases. CDR3 DNA sequence: TGTGCCAGCAGTTTATTGGCTAGCGGGAGGGCTCACTACAATGAGCAGTTCTTC. Its translation is CASSLLASGRAHYNEQFF.